Listed below are T cell receptor beta chains from one sample, sequenced in a study of blood T cell repertoires in COVID-19. The data were produced by immunoSEQ multiplex PCR, yet TCRdb's version contains in-frame clones alone and is incomplete. Of fewer than 200,000 clones listed, under 90% were seen once; the top ten hold about 12%. Sequenced input: PBMCs or T cells enriched from blood (not recorded which). The origin of the receptors is a middle-aged man who had recovered from COVID-19. Both conserved end residues are part of each CDR3. The order of the fields is J gene, V gene, clone size, D gene, CDR3 DNA, CDR3 protein. D genes are given only for firm matches. Part of the rows lack a size; the others show once, few, many or a class for expanded clones.

TRBJ2-1 TRBV10-3 NA NA TGTGCCATCGCCCCAAAGGGACACAAAAATGAGCAGTTCTTC CAIAPKGHKNEQFF
TRBJ2-1 TRBV5-1 NA TRBD2 TGCGCCAGCAGCTTGAGCGCGGGGGGGCCGGGTGAGCAGTTCTTC CASSLSAGGPGEQFF
TRBJ1-1 TRBV19 NA NA TGTGCCAGTAGTTTCCGGGACACTGAAGCTTTCTTT CASSFRDTEAFF
TRBJ2-7 TRBV6-5 NA TRBD1 TGTGCCAGCAGTCGGACAGGGGCCTACGAGCAGTACTTC CASSRTGAYEQYF
TRBJ1-5 TRBV2 NA TRBD1 TGTGCCAGCAGCCCCGGACAGGTGGGCCAGCCCCAGCATTTT CASSPGQVGQPQHF
TRBJ1-5 TRBV25-1 NA NA TGTGCCAGCGCCAGGGTGGGCAATCAGCCCCAGCATTTT CASARVGNQPQHF
TRBJ1-5 TRBV19 once TRBD1 TGTGCCAGTAGTATAGTAGGGGGCCTCAATCAGCCCCAGCATTTT CASSIVGGLNQPQHF
TRBJ2-5 TRBV21-1 once NA TGTGCCAGCAGCAAAGGGACAGGTGGGGAGACCCAGTACTTC CASSKGTGGETQYF
TRBJ2-1 TRBV7-6 NA TRBD2 TGTGCCAGCAGCTTAGCAATTGGCGGGAGCTCCTACAATGAGCAGTTCTTC CASSLAIGGSSYNEQFF
TRBJ1-2 TRBV10-2 NA NA TGCGCCAGCAGTGAAGGGGGGGCCTATGGCTACACCTTC CASSEGGAYGYTF
TRBJ1-6 TRBV30 NA NA TGTGCCGGTGGGGGGGGAGTTCAATCGACACCCCTCCACTTT CAGGGGVQSTPLHF
TRBJ1-1 TRBV19 NA NA TGTGCCAGTAGTATAGGCCTCCTCTCCGCAGGCACTGAAGCTTTCTTT CASSIGLLSAGTEAFF
TRBJ1-1 TRBV4-3 NA NA TGCGCCAGCAGCCAAGGGGAAGGAGGACGCCAAGCTTTCTTT CASSQGEGGRQAFF
TRBJ2-1 TRBV7-8 NA TRBD2 TGTGCCAGCAGCTTAGTAGCGGGGGGCCCCCACAATGAGCAGTTCTTC CASSLVAGGPHNEQFF
TRBJ1-5 TRBV29-1 NA NA TGCAGCGTTGAACTCTCTAGCAATCAGCCCCAGCATTTT CSVELSSNQPQHF
TRBJ2-5 TRBV25-1 NA NA TGTGCCAGCAGTGCGATAGGGGGTTCGAGAGAGACCCAGTACTTC CASSAIGGSRETQYF
TRBJ2-7 TRBV2 NA TRBD1 TGTGCCAGCAGTGCAACGGGACAGGGGGCGGGAGAGCAGTACTTC CASSATGQGAGEQYF
TRBJ1-2 TRBV5-6 NA NA TGTGCCAGCAGCTTGGAGCTGTACCCTTATGGCTACACCTTC CASSLELYPYGYTF
TRBJ2-2 TRBV11-2 NA NA TGTGCCAGCAGCTCGAGTGGTTGGGGGGTTGGCACCGGGGAGCTGTTTTTT CASSSSGWGVGTGELFF
TRBJ2-7 TRBV27 once TRBD1 TGTGCCAGCAGTTTATCGGGACAGTACGAGCAGTACTTC CASSLSGQYEQYF
TRBJ2-5 TRBV5-4 few NA TGTGCCAGCAGCTTGGGACAGAACCAAGAGACCCAGTACTTC CASSLGQNQETQYF
TRBJ2-1 TRBV7-6 NA TRBD2 TGTGCCAGCCGCGGGGGAGCCTACAATGAGCAGTTCTTC CASRGGAYNEQFF
TRBJ1-1 TRBV5-1 NA NA TGCGCCAGCAGCGGTACTGTGAACACTGAAGCTTTCTTT CASSGTVNTEAFF
TRBJ1-2 TRBV5-1 NA TRBD1 TGCGCCAGCAGCTCGAATCCGGGACAGGGGAGAGGCTACACCTTC CASSSNPGQGRGYTF
TRBJ1-6 TRBV18 NA NA TGTGCCAGCTCACCCCCCTCGAGAAATTATAATTCACCCCTCCACTTT CASSPPSRNYNSPLHF
TRBJ2-1 TRBV7-8 NA NA TGTGCCAGCACCCAGAGGGGTACAGGGAATGAGCAGTTCTTC CASTQRGTGNEQFF
TRBJ2-1 TRBV25-1 NA TRBD1 TGTGCCAGCAGAAGAGGACAGGGCCACGAGCAGTTCTTC CASRRGQGHEQFF